This TCR beta chain was identified in a study of blood T cell repertoires in COVID-19. Study as a whole: Researchers got acute and convalescent COVID-19 samples from the United States, Italy and Spain.

Germline CDR1 is SGHTA and CDR2 is FQGNSA. The length of the CDR3 is 16 residues. V was clipped by 3 bases and J by 1 base; unmatched bases: 0. TCRdb's copy holds only in-frame clones and misses some; the assay was immunoSEQ multiplex PCR. The data show around 250,000 clones, more than 75% seen once. V and J are TRBV7-2 and TRBJ2-2; 12 bases fit TRBD2. Sequencing was performed on peripheral blood. This receptor was obtained from a woman in her seventies with active or convalescent COVID-19. CDR3 DNA: TGTGCCAGCAGCTTGGGACTAGCGGGGAACACCGGGGAGCTGTTTTTT. As protein: CASSLGLAGNTGELFF.